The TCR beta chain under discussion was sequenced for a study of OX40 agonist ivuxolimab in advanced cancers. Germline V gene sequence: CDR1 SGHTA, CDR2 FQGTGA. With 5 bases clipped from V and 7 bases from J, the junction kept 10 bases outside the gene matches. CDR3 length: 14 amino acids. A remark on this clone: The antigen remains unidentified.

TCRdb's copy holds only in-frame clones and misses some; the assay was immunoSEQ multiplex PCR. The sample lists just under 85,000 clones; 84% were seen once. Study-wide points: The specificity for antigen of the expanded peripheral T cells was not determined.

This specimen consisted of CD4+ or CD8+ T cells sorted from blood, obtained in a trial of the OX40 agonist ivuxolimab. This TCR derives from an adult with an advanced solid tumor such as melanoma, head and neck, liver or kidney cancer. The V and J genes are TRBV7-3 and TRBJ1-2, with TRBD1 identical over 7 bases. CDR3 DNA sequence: TGTGCCAGCAGCAAAGGACAGGTTTCGAGTGGCTACACCTTC. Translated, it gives CASSKGQVSSGYTF.